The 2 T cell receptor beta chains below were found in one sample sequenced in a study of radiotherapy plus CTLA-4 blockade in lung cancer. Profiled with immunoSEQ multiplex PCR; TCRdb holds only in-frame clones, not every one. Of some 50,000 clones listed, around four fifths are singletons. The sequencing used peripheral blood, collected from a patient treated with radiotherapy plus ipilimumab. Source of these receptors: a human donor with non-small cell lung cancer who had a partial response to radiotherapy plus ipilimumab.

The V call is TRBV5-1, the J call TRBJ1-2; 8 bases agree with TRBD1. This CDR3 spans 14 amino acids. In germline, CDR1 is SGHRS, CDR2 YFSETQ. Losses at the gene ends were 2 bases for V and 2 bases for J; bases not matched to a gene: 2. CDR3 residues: CASSFDRGNYGYTF. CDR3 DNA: TGCGCCAGCAGCTTCGACAGGGGAAACTATGGCTACACCTTC.

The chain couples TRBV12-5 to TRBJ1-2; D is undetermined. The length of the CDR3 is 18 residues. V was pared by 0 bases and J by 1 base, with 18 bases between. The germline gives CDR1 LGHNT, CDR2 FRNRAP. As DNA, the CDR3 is TGTGCTAGTGGTTTGGTACGAGGAGGGAGTCGGGATAACTATGGCTACACCTTC. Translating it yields CASGLVRGGSRDNYGYTF.